The 2 T cell receptor beta chains reported below all come from one sample, sequenced in a study of breast tumors, draining lymph nodes, adjacent tissues. A single record per CDR3 protein comes from TCRdb applying MiXCR to the multiplex PCR reads. This sample has about 270,000 distinct CDR3 sequences, with 30% found just once. The lymph nodes were axillary draining lymph nodes from breast cancer patients. The sample comprised axillary lymph node tissue. The origin of the receptors is a female donor with breast cancer. Some clones in this sample may be carry-over from other donors' samples.

The rearrangement links TRBV5-1 to TRBJ2-1, with unresolved D. Trimming pared 0 bases from V and 2 bases from J, leaving 3 bases between. The CDR3 contains 13 residues. CDR1 and CDR2 from the germline V gene are SGHRS and YFSETQ. The CDR3 is CASSLATYNEQFF. The CDR3 nucleotides read TGCGCCAGCAGCTTGGCCACCTACAATGAGCAGTTCTTC.

In regard to this clonotype: A single base separates this from a much larger clone, so it may be a read error. The CDR3 end shows no conserved phenylalanine or tryptophan, and so a read error is likely. The J gene is TRBJ1-2, the V gene TRBV5-4; a possible D gene is TRBD1 (6 bases). The CDR3 spans 14 residues. CDR1 SGHNT and CDR2 YYREEE come from the germline V gene (reference sequence). V shed 4 bases and J shed 4 bases, with 14 bases lying between them. CDR3 loop: CASSPDSLAYGYTS. CDR3 sequence (DNA): TGTGCCAGCAGCCCGGACAGCTTAGCCTATGGCTACACCTCC.